Presented here are 13 T cell receptor beta chains from one specimen sequenced in a study of T cells in Graves' hyperthyroidism and ophthalmopathy. TCR beta CDR3 region amplification was performed from RNA transcripts. First-round RT-PCR with HTBI primers amplified the TCR CDR3 region. From the multiplex PCR reads, TCRdb called clonotypes with MiXCR, one entry per CDR3 protein. Of under 600,000 distinct CDR3 sequences listed, 16% were seen once; the top ten hold roughly 3.5%. The source material was blood. Receptors originate from a woman in her thirties or forties with Graves' ophthalmopathy.

CDR3 residues: CASSESGALNQPQHF. The CDR3 DNA reads TGCGCCAGCAGTGAGTCTGGGGCACTCAATCAGCCCCAGCATTTT. V usage is TRBV10-2 and J usage is TRBJ1-5, with a tentative D call TRBD1 (5 bases). Trimming shortened V by 0 bases and J by 3 bases, and 9 bases separated the two germline ends. The V gene's germline CDR1 is WSHSY and CDR2 SAAADI. There are 15 residues in the CDR3.

This clonotype was observed many times. V usage is TRBV20-1 and J usage is TRBJ1-2; the D is unclear. V was cut by 6 bases and J by 0 bases, with 17 bases left in between. Germline-derived CDR1 and CDR2 are DFQATT and SNEGSKA (reference sequence). The length of the CDR3 is 15 residues. The CDR3 loop is CSAPVRGHANYGYTF. In nucleotides, the CDR3 is TGCAGTGCCCCCGTGCGAGGGCACGCTAACTATGGCTACACCTTC.

This clonotype was recorded a few times. This chain uses TRBV28 with TRBJ2-3; the match to TRBD1 covers 11 bases. Unmatched junction bases numbered 8, after V lost 6 bases and J lost 3 bases. There are 16 residues in the CDR3. Germline V gene data show CDR1 as MDHEN and CDR2 as SYDVKM. CDR3: CASSFAGQGATDTQYF. DNA of the CDR3: TGTGCCAGCAGCTTTGCCGGACAGGGGGCTACAGATACGCAGTATTTT.

In this sample, this clonotype turned up many times. Here the CDR3 reads CSARTHGQGFYEQYF. CDR3 DNA sequence: TGCAGTGCTAGAACACACGGACAGGGGTTCTACGAGCAGTACTTC. The chain has TRBV20-1 and TRBJ2-7, with 9 positions matching TRBD1. In germline, CDR1 is DFQATT, CDR2 SNEGSKA (reference sequence). The CDR3 spans 15 residues. Losses at the gene ends were 2 bases for V and 3 bases for J; bases not matched to a gene: 8.

This clonotype occurred many times. The V call is TRBV18, the J call TRBJ1-3; 8 positions match TRBD1. Germline CDR1 reads KGHSH; CDR2 reads LQKENI. CDR3 length equals 15 residues. The trim removed 5 bases at V and 3 bases at J, leaving 6 bases unmatched. The CDR3 here is CASSTDRGYGNTIYF. CDR3 coding DNA: TGTGCCAGCTCAACCGACAGGGGATATGGAAACACCATATATTTT. Complete variable domain (other parts from reference TRBV18 and TRBJ1-3): NAGVMQNPRHLVRRRGQEARLRCSPMKGHSHVYWYRQLPEEGLKFMVYLQKENIIDESGMPKERFSAEFPKEGPSILRIQQVVRGDSAAYFCASSTDRGYGNTIYFGEGSWLTVV.

This clonotype was counted many times. The rearrangement joins TRBV3-1 to TRBJ1-1; D is unclear. V dropped 3 bases and J dropped 3 bases, with 11 bases sitting between them. CDR3 length equals 14 residues. Germline V gene data show CDR1 as LGHDT and CDR2 as YNNKEL (reference sequence). The CDR3 sequence is CASSHARGYTEAFF. CDR3 DNA sequence: TGTGCCAGCAGCCACGCACGGGGTTACACTGAAGCTTTCTTT.

This clonotype has at least ten counts. The chain recombines TRBV20-1 with TRBJ2-3; D is undetermined. In germline, CDR1 is DFQATT, CDR2 SNEGSKA (reference sequence). This CDR3 is built from 13 residues. With 6 bases removed from V and 2 bases from J, the gap between germline ends came to 12 bases. CDR3 in DNA: TGCAGTGCCACATATACTCTCACAGATACGCAGTATTTT. This gives the protein CSATYTLTDTQYF.

This clonotype was detected only a few times. V gene TRBV20-1 combines with J gene TRBJ2-2, with D possibly being TRBD1 (5 bases). Trimming removed 4 bases from V and 1 base from J, with 10 bases in between. Germline loops: CDR1 DFQATT, CDR2 SNEGSKA (reference sequence). This CDR3 region has 14 residues. The CDR3 here is CSAIGRENTGELFF. The CDR3 bases are TGCAGTGCTATTGGCAGGGAGAACACCGGGGAGCTGTTTTTT.

This clonotype occurred many times. The chain has TRBV20-1 and TRBJ1-1; unclear D gene. V gave up 1 base and J gave up 2 bases, with 8 bases separating them. Germline CDR1 reads DFQATT; CDR2 reads SNEGSKA (reference sequence). CDR3 length: 13 amino acids. CDR3 in amino acids: CSARVDENTEAFF. CDR3 DNA sequence: TGCAGTGCTAGAGTTGACGAAAACACTGAAGCTTTCTTT.

As for this clonotype: Just one base apart from a much larger clone, this may be a read error. The rearrangement joins TRBV29-1 to TRBJ2-1; 9 bases match TRBD1. The J call may be wrong; the DNA end is better matched by TRBJ2-7. This CDR3 spans 15 amino acids. Germline assignment: CDR1 SQVTM and CDR2 ANQGSEA. The CDR3 DNA sequence: TGCAGCGTAGATACGGGACAGGGATATTCTAATGAGCAGTACTTC. Its translation is CSVDTGQGYSNEQYF.

This clonotype has a count of ten or more. The gene calls are TRBV5-1 and TRBJ2-1; 8 bases align to TRBD2. The germline gives CDR1 SGHRS, CDR2 YFSETQ. The CDR3 contains 16 residues. Trimming removed 0 bases from V and 7 bases from J; junction bases left unmatched: 9. The CDR3 loop is CASSLALAGAQNEQFF. In DNA form, the CDR3 reads TGCGCCAGCAGCTTGGCCCTAGCGGGTGCTCAGAATGAGCAGTTCTTC.

Only a few counts were recorded for this clonotype. V gene TRBV14 combines with J gene TRBJ2-2; 7 nucleotides align to TRBD1. This CDR3 is 14 amino acids long. Trimming took 4 bases from V and 4 from J; bases not matched to a gene: 3. Germline V CDR1 and CDR2: SGHDN, FVKESK. The CDR3 bases are TGTGCCAGCAGCCCGGGACAGCTCACCGGGGAGCTGTTTTTT. This gives the protein CASSPGQLTGELFF.

The chain is built from TRBV7-3 and TRBJ1-4; a possible D gene is TRBD1 (6 bases). The length of the CDR3 is 17 residues. Trimming pared 1 base from V and 10 bases from J, leaving 22 bases between. Germline V gene lookup returns CDR1 SGHTA and CDR2 FQGTGA. CDR3 residues: CASSLRWGADSSGKLFF. The CDR3 DNA reads TGTGCCAGCAGCTTAAGGTGGGGGGCCGATTCGAGTGGAAAACTGTTTTTT.